This T cell receptor (beta chain) was captured in a study of vaccination effects on CD4 cells after COVID-19. Looking at the study overall: Either the mRNA-1273 or the BNT162b2 vaccine was given to participants as two doses. Two convalescent patients provided samples 16 days and one week prevaccination.

The V end was cut by 6 bases, the J end by 8 bases, with 20 bases between. The CDR3 extends over 15 amino acids. The germline gives CDR1 MNHEY, CDR2 SVGAGI. In the case of this clone: The antigen is unknown.

This table comes from immunoSEQ multiplex PCR, and its TCRdb copy is limited to in-frame clones, with some not included. The repertoire holds approximately 31,000 clones, with under 85% as singletons. Using viral peptide pools, the ViraFEST assay grew out antigen-specific CD4+ T cells prior to sequencing. It was after nine to eleven days of culture that CD4+ T cells were isolated. Confirmation by PCR established that the person had SARS-CoV-2 infection between March and December 2020. IL-2 medium took the place of half the medium on both days 3 and 7. Whole-study results and caveats: Small numbers of convalescent patients limited the study. It also lacked early post-infection timepoints.

The sample consisted of CD4+ T cells from PBMCs cultured with a peptide pool, taken before COVID-19 vaccination. This clonotype originated in a human donor who had a prior SARS-CoV-2 infection. The rearrangement joins TRBV6-5 to TRBJ2-4, with a weak D call TRBD2 (7 bases). The CDR3 DNA reads as TGTGCCAGCAGCCCCCTTTTTGGGGGGGCAGACATTCAGTACTTC. It codes for CASSPLFGGADIQYF.